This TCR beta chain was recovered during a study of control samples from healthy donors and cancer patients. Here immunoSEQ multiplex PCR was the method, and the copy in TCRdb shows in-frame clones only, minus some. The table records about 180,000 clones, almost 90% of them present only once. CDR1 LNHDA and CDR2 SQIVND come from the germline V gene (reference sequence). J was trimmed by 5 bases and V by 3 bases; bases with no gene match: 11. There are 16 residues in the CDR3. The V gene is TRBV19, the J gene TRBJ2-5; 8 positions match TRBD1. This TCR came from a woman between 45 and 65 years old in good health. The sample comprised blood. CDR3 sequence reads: CASSMGRGQGVETQYF. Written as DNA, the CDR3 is TGTGCCAGTAGTATGGGCCGAGGACAGGGTGTGGAGACCCAGTACTTC.